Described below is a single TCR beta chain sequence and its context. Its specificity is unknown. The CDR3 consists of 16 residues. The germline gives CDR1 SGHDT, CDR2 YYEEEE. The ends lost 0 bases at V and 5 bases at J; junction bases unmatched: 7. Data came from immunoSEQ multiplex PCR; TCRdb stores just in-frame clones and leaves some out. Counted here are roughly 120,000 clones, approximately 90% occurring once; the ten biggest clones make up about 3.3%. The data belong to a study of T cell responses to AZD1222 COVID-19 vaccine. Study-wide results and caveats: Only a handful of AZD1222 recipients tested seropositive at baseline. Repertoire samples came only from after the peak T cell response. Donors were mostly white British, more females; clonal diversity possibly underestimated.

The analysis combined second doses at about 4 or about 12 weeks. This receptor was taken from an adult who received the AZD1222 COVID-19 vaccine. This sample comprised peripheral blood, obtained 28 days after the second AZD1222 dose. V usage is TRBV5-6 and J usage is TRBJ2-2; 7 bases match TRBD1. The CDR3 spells CASSLVDRVWTGELFF. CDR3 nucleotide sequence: TGTGCCAGCAGCTTGGTCGACAGGGTATGGACCGGGGAGCTGTTTTTT.